The subject of this entry is one T cell receptor (beta chain). These data originate in a study of radiation and T cells in renal cell carcinoma. Generated by immunoSEQ multiplex PCR, the TCRdb table keeps only in-frame clones and is missing some. The sample has 130,000 to 150,000 clones; approximately 86% are singletons. Time point described: blood 4 weeks post-SBRT, at nephrectomy. Treatment denoted: 15 Gy SBRT to primary tumor, nephrectomy 4 weeks later. Nephrectomy followed 15 Gy stereotactic body radiation by 4 weeks. This renal cell carcinoma was of the clear cell type. CDR3 length: 16 amino acids. V was clipped by 5 bases and J by 1 base, with 17 bases between them. Germline assignment: CDR1 KGHSH and CDR2 LQKENI.

The sample in question was blood, obtained from a patient whose treatment included radiotherapy and nephrectomy. This chain joins TRBV18 and TRBJ1-1; a weak D match, TRBD1 (6 bases). The sequence was obtained from a woman in her 50s with renal cell carcinoma. This CDR3 is CASSLTGPGENTEAFF. The DNA for the CDR3 is TGTGCCAGCTCATTAACAGGGCCAGGGGAGAACACTGAAGCTTTCTTT.